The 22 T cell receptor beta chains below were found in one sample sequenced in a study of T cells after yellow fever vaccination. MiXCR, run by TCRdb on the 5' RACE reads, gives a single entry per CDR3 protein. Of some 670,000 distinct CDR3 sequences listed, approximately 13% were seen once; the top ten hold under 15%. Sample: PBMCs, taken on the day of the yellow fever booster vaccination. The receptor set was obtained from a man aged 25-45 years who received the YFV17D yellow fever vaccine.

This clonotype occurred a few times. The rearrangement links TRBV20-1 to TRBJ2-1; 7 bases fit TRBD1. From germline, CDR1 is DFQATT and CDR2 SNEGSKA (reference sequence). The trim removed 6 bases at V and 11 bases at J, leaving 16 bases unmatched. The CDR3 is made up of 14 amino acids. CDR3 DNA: TGCAGTGCCCATCCAGGGGGTAGCAATCACCAGCAGTTCTTC. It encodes CSAHPGGSNHQQFF.

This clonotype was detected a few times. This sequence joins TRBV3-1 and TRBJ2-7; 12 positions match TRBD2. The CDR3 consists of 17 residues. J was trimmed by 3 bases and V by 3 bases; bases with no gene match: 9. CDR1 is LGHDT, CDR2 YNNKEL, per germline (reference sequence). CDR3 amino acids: CASSHPPTSGRGYEQYF. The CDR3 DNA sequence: TGTGCCAGCAGCCATCCTCCGACTAGCGGGAGAGGCTACGAGCAGTACTTC.

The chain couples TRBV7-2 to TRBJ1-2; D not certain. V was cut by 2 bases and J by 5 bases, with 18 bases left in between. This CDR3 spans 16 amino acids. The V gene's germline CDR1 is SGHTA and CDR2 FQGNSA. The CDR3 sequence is CASSLMGIEQIYGYTF. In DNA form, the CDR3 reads TGTGCCAGCAGCTTAATGGGTATTGAGCAGATTTATGGCTACACCTTC.

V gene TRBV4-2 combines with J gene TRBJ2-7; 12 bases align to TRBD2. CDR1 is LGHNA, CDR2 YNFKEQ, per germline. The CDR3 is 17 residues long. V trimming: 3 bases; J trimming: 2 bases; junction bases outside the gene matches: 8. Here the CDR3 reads CASSQGSGTSGPYEQYF. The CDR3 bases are TGTGCCAGCAGCCAGGGGAGCGGGACTAGCGGGCCCTACGAGCAGTACTTC.

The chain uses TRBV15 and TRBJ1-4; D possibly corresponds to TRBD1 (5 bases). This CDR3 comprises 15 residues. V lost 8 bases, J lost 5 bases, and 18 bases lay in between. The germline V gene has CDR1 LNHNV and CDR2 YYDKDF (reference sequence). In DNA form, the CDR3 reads TGTGCCACCGTACCCGGTGACAGAGGGAATGAAAAACTGTTTTTT. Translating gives CATVPGDRGNEKLFF.

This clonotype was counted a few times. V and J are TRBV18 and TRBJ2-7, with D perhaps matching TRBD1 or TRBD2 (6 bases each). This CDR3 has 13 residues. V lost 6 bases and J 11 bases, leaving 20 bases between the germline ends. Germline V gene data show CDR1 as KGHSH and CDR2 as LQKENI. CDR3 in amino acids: CASSPTWGREKYF. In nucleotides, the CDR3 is TGTGCCAGCTCCCCCACGTGGGGGCGGGAAAAGTACTTC.

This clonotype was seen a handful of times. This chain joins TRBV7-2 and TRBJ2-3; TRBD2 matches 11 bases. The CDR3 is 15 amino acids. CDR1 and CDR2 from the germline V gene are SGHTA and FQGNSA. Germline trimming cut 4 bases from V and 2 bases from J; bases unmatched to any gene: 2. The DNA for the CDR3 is TGTGCCAGCAGCTGGACTAGCGGGTTCACAGATACGCAGTATTTT. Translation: CASSWTSGFTDTQYF.

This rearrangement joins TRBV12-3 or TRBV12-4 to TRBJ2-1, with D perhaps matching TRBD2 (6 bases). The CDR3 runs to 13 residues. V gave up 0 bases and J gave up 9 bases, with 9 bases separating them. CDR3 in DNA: TGTGCCAGCAGTTTAGCCCTCGGGGGTGAGCAGTTCTTC. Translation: CASSLALGGEQFF.

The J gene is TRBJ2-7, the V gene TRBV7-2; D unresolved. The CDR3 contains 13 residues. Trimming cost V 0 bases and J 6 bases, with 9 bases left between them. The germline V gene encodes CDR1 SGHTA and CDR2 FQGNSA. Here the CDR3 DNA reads TGTGCCAGCAGCTTAGCTAGCAGTCTCGAGCAGTACTTC. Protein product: CASSLASSLEQYF. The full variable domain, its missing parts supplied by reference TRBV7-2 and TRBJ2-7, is GAGVSQSPSNKVTEKGKDVELRCDPISGHTALYWYRQSLGQGLEFLIYFQGNSAPDKSGLPSDRFSAERTGGSVSTLTIQRTQQEDSAVYLCASSLASSLEQYFGPGTRLTVT.

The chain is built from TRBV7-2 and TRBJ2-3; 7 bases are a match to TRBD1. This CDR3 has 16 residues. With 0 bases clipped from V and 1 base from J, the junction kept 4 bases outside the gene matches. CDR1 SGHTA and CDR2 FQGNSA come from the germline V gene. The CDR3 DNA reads TGTGCCAGCAGCTTAGCAGGGGGCAGGGGCACAGATACGCAGTATTTT. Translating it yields CASSLAGGRGTDTQYF.

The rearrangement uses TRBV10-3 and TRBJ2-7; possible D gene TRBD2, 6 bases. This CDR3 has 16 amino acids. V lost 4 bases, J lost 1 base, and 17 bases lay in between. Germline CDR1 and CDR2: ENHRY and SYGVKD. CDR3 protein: CAISGGVGTVSYEQYF. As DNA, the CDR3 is TGTGCCATCAGTGGAGGAGTTGGGACTGTATCCTACGAGCAGTACTTC.

This CDR3 is CASRGLAGHEQYF. The CDR3 DNA is TGTGCCAGCAGGGGACTAGCGGGACACGAGCAGTACTTC. V gene TRBV6-1 combines with J gene TRBJ2-7; 13 bases match TRBD2. With 6 bases clipped from V and 5 bases from J, the junction kept 1 base outside the gene matches. This CDR3 has 13 amino acids. Germline V gives CDR1 MNHNS, CDR2 SASEGT.

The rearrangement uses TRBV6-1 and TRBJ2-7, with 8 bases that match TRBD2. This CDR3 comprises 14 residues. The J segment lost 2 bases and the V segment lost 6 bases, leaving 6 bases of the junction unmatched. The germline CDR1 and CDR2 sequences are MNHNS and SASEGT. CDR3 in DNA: TGTGCCAGCAGAAGGCCGGGACTAGCCTACGAGCAGTACTTC. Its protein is CASRRPGLAYEQYF.

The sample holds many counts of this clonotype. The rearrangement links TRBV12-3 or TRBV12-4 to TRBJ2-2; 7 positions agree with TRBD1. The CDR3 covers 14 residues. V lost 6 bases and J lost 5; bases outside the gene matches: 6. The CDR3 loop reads CASSTGVRTGELFF. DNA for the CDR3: TGTGCCAGCAGCACAGGGGTCCGGACCGGGGAGCTGTTTTTT.

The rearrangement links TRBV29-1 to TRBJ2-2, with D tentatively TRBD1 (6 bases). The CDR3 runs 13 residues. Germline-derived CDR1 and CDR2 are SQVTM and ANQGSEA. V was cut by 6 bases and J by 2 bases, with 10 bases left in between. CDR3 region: CSVRTVNTGELFF. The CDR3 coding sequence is TGCAGCGTGCGGACAGTCAACACCGGGGAGCTGTTTTTT.

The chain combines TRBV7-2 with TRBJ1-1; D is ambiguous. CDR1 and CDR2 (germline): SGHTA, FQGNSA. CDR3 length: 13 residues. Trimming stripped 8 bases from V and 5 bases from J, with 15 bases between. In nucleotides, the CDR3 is TGTGCCAGCTCCCGGTGGGGAGATACTGAAGCTTTCTTT. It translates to CASSRWGDTEAFF.

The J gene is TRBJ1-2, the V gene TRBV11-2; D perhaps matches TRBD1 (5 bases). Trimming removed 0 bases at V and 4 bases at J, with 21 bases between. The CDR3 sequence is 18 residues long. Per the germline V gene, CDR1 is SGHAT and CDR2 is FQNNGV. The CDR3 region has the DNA TGTGCCAGCAGCTTAGAGGGCCCTTGGCGACAGCCGGTCTATGGCTACACCTTC. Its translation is CASSLEGPWRQPVYGYTF.

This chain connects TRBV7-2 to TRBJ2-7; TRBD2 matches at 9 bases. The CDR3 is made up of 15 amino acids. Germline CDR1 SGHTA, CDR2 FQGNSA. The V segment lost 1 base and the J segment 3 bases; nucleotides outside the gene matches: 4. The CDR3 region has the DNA TGTGCCAGCAGCTTAGATATAGCGGGGGTCTACGAGCAGTACTTC. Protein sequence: CASSLDIAGVYEQYF.

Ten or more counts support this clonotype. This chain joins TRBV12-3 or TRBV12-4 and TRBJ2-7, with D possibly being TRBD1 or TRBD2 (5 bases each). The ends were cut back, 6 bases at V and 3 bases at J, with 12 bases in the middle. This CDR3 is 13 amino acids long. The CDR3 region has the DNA TGTGCCAGCAGGACGGGACCCAACTACGAGCAGTACTTC. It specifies CASRTGPNYEQYF.

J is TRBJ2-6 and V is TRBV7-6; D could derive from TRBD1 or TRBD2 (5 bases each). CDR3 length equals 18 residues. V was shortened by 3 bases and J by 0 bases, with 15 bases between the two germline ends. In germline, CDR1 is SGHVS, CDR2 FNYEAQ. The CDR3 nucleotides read TGTGCCAGCAGCTTGTTGGGGACCTCCGGCTCTGGGGCCAACGTCCTGACTTTC. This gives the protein CASSLLGTSGSGANVLTF.

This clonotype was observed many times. CDR3 loop: CASSSDRGREDYGYTF. As DNA, the CDR3 is TGCGCCAGCAGCTCGGACAGGGGGCGCGAAGACTATGGCTACACCTTC. This rearrangement joins TRBV5-1 to TRBJ1-2; 11 bases fit TRBD1. The V gene's germline CDR1 is SGHRS and CDR2 YFSETQ. The CDR3 length is 16 residues. V lost 3 bases and J lost 3; bases outside the gene matches: 7.

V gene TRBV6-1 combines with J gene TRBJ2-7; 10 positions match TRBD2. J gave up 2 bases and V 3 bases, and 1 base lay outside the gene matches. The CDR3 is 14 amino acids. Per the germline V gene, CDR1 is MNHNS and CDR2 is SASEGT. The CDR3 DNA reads TGTGCCAGCAGTGAGCTAGCGGGGGCCTACGAGCAGTACTTC. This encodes CASSELAGAYEQYF.